These 5 T cell receptor beta chains were sequenced from one sample in a study of beta chain features in type 1 diabetes. The whole isolated RNA underwent reverse transcription, so sequencing captured expressed TCRB transcripts. The data were produced by immunoSEQ multiplex PCR, yet TCRdb's version contains in-frame clones alone and is incomplete. The table includes approximately 60,000 clones, about 61% detected once. Sample: Tregs from blood. Source of these receptors: a woman aged 18-35 years in good health.

The chain is built from TRBV5-1 and TRBJ2-1; D is ambiguous. V was pared by 4 bases and J by 7 bases, with 9 bases between. The germline CDR1 and CDR2 sequences are SGHRS and YFSETQ. The CDR3 loop spans 12 amino acids. The CDR3 sequence: CASSRVANEQFF. CDR3 nucleotides: TGCGCCAGCAGCCGCGTCGCAAATGAGCAGTTCTTC.

This clone was observed once. The chain carries TRBV29-1 and TRBJ1-6, with unresolved D. The CDR3 spans 15 residues. The germline V gene encodes CDR1 SQVTM and CDR2 ANQGSEA. The CDR3 region has the DNA TGCACCCCTCACCCGGGGAGCTCCTATAATTCACCCCTCCACTTT. Its protein product is CTPHPGSSYNSPLHF.

V usage is TRBV27 and J usage is TRBJ1-6; possibly TRBD1 for D (5 bases). The V gene lost 3 bases and the J gene lost 8 bases, with 17 bases spanning the gap. From germline, CDR1 is MNHEY and CDR2 SMNVEV (reference sequence). This CDR3 contains 16 residues. The CDR3 reads CASSFLRGHDDSPLHF. The CDR3 DNA follows: TGTGCCAGCAGTTTCCTGCGGGGCCACGACGATTCACCCCTCCACTTT.

The chain links TRBV2 to TRBJ2-7; D is ambiguous. Germline CDR1 SNHLY, CDR2 FYNNEI. The V gene lost 7 bases and the J gene lost 3 bases, with 10 bases spanning the gap. This CDR3 region has 12 residues. The CDR3 here is CASTPGLYEQYF. DNA of the CDR3: TGTGCCAGCACGCCAGGCCTCTACGAGCAGTACTTC.

The gene calls are TRBV7-9 and TRBJ2-1; TRBD2 aligns across 12 bases. V was pared by 3 bases and J by 3 bases, with 12 bases of the junction left unmatched. This CDR3 region has 19 residues. The V gene's germline CDR1 is SEHNR and CDR2 FQNEAQ (reference sequence). The CDR3 reads CASSLSSGRAGKGYNEQFF. The CDR3 bases are TGTGCCAGCAGCTTGTCTAGCGGGAGGGCCGGTAAGGGCTACAATGAGCAGTTCTTC.